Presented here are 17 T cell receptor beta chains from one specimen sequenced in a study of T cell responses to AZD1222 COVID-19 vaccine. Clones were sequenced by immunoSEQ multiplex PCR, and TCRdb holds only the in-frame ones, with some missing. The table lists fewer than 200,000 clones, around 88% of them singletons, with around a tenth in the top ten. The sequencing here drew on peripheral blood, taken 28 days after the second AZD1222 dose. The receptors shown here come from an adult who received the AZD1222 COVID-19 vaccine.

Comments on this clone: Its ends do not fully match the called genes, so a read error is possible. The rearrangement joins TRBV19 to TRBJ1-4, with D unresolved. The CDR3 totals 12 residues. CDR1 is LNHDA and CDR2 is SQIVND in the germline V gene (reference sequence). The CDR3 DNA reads TGTGCCAGTAGTCAGAGCCAAGGACGGAGAGTGTTC. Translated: CASSQSQGRRVF.

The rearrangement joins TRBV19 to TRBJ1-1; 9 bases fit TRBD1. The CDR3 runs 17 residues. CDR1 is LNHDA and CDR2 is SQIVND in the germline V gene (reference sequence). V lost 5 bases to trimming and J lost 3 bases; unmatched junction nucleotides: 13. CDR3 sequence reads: CASSAAGTGTADTEAFF. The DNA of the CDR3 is TGTGCCAGTAGTGCCGCCGGGACAGGGACCGCTGACACTGAAGCTTTCTTT.

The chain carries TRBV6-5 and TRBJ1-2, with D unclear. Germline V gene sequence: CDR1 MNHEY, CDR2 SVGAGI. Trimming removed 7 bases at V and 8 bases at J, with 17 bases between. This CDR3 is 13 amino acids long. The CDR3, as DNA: TGTGCCAGCACTGGGCGGGCAGGTCAGGGCTACACCTTC. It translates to CASTGRAGQGYTF.

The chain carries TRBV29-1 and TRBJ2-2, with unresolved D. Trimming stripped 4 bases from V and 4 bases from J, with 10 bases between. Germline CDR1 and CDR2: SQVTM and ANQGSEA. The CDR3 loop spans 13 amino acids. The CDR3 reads CSVARVGTGELFF. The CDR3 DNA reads TGCAGCGTTGCTAGGGTGGGCACCGGGGAGCTGTTTTTT.

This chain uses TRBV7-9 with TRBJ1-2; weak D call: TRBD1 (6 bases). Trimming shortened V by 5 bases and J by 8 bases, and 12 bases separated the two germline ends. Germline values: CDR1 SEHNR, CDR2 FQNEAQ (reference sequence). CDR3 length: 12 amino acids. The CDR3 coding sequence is TGTGCCAGCAGCGATACAGGGAACGGCTACACCTTC. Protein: CASSDTGNGYTF.

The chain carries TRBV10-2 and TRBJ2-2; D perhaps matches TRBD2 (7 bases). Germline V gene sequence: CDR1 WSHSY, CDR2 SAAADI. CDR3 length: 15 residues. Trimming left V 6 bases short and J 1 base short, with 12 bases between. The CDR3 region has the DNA TGCGCCAGCAGGAGGGGGGGTGAGAACACCGGGGAGCTGTTTTTT. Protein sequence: CASRRGGENTGELFF.

Written as DNA, the CDR3 is TGTGCCCCTAGGCGAGCAGGGTGGTTGTCCACCGGGGAGCTGTTTTTT. Protein product: CAPRRAGWLSTGELFF. V usage is TRBV11-3 and J usage is TRBJ2-2, with D tentatively TRBD1 (5 bases). Germline V gene lookup returns CDR1 SGHNT and CDR2 YENEEA. CDR3 size: 16 residues. V was clipped by 11 bases and J by 4 bases, with 23 bases between them. The full variable domain, its missing parts supplied by reference TRBV11-3 and TRBJ2-2, is EAGVVQSPRYKIIEKKQPVAFWCNPISGHNTLYWYLQNLGQGPELLIRYENEEAVDDSQLPKDRFSAERLKGVDSTLKIQPAELGDSAVYLCAPRRAGWLSTGELFFGEGSRLTVL.

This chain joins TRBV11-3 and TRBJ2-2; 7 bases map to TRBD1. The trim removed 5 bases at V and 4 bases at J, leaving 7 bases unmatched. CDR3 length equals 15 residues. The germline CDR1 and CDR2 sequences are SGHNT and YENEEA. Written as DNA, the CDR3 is TGTGCCAGCAGCGCCAGACAGGGCTCCACCGGGGAGCTGTTTTTT. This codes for CASSARQGSTGELFF.

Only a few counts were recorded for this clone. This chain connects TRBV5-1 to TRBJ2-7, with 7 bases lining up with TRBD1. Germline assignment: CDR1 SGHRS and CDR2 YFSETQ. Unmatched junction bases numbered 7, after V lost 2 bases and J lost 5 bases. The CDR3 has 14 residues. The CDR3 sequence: CASSLSVGTDEQYF. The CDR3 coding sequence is TGCGCCAGCAGCTTAAGTGTGGGGACAGACGAGCAGTACTTC. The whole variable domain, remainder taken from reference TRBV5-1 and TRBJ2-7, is KAGVTQTPRYLIKTRGQQVTLSCSPISGHRSVSWYQQTPGQGLQFLFEYFSETQRNKGNFPGRFSGRQFSNSRSEMNVSTLELGDSALYLCASSLSVGTDEQYFGPGTRLTVT.

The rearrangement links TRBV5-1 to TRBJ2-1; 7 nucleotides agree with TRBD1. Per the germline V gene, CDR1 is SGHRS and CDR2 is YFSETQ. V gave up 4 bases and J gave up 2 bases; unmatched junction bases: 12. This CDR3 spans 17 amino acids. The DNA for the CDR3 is TGCGCCAGCAGCATCCGGGACAGCTCCATTACCTACAATGAGCAGTTCTTC. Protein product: CASSIRDSSITYNEQFF.

The CDR3 region has the DNA TGTGCCATCAGTGAGAATGGCGCCGGGGAGCTGTTTTTT. As protein: CAISENGAGELFF. The J gene is TRBJ2-2, the V gene TRBV10-3, with D unclear. Per germline, CDR1 ENHRY and CDR2 SYGVKD. The CDR3 consists of 13 residues. Trimming pared 2 bases from V and 6 bases from J, leaving 7 bases between.

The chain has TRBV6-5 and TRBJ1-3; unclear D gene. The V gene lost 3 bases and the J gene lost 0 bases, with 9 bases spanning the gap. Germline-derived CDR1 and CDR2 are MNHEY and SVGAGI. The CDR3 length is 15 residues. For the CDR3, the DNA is TGTGCCAGCAGTTATTCACAGTTCTCTGGAAACACCATATATTTT. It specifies CASSYSQFSGNTIYF.

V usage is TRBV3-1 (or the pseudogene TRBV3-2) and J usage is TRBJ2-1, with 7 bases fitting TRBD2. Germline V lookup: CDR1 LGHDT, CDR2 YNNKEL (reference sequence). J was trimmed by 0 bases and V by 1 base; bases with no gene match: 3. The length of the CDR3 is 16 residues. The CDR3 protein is CASSQGRGSSYNEQFF. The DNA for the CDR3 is TGTGCCAGCAGCCAAGGCCGCGGGAGCTCCTACAATGAGCAGTTCTTC.

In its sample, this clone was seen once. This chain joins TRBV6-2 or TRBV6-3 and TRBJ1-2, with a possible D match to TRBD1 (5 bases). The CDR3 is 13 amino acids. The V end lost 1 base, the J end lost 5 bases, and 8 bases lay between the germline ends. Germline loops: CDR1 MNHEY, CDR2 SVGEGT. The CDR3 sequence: CASSYFGGYGYTF. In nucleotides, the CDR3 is TGTGCCAGCAGTTACTTCGGGGGTTATGGCTACACCTTC.

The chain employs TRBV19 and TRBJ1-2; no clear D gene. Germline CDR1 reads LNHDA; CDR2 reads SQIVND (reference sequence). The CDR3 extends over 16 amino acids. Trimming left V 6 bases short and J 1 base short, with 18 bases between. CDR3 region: CASSMNTGDVNYGYTF. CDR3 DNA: TGTGCCAGTAGCATGAACACTGGGGATGTTAACTATGGCTACACCTTC. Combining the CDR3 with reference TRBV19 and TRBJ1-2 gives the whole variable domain DGGITQSPKYLFRKEGQNVTLSCEQNLNHDAMYWYRQDPGQGLRLIYYSQIVNDFQKGDIAEGYSVSREKKESFPLTVTSAQKNPTAFYLCASSMNTGDVNYGYTFGSGTRLTVV.

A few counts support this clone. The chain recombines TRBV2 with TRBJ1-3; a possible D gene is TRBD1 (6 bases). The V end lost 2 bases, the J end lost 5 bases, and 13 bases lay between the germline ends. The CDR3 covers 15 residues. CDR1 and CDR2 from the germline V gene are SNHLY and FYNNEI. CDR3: CASSESRTDRNTIYF. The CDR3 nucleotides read TGTGCCAGCAGTGAATCCCGGACAGACCGAAACACCATATATTTT.

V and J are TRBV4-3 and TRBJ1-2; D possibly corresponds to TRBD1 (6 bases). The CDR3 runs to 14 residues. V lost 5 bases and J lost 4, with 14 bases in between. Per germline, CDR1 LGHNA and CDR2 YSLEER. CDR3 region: CASSYHGQLYGYTF. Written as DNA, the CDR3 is TGCGCCAGCAGCTATCATGGACAGCTCTATGGCTACACCTTC.